These 30 T cell receptor beta chains share one sample of origin, sequenced in a study of blood T cell repertoires in COVID-19. Some clones are missing from TCRdb's copy, which holds only in-frame ones; the method was immunoSEQ multiplex PCR. The sample has some 64,000 clones, around 90% seen once. Input material: peripheral blood. Receptors were obtained from a middle-aged man with active COVID-19.

The chain is built from TRBV19 and TRBJ1-1; TRBD1 matches 7 bases. V shed 6 bases, J shed 5 bases, and the junction held 9 bases outside the gene matches. CDR3 length: 14 residues. Looked up from germline, CDR1 is LNHDA and CDR2 is SQIVND (reference sequence). Written as DNA, the CDR3 is TGTGCCAGTAGGAACTACAGGGGACGGACTGAAGCTTTCTTT. The encoded protein is CASRNYRGRTEAFF.

The genes are TRBV7-2 and TRBJ1-6; possibly TRBD1 for D (5 bases). This CDR3 is built from 14 residues. The germline V and J ends were trimmed by 0 bases and 9 bases, with 9 bases remaining between them. Germline V gives CDR1 SGHTA, CDR2 FQGNSA. For the CDR3, the DNA is TGTGCCAGCAGCTTAGCAGGGGAGGCTTCACCCCTCCACTTT. Its translation: CASSLAGEASPLHF.

The DNA of the CDR3 is TGTGCCAGCAGTATGAGCGGAGGTGAAGGGGGCTACACCTTC. It encodes CASSMSGGEGGYTF. The chain employs TRBV7-9 and TRBJ1-2, with D unclear. The germline V and J ends were trimmed by 6 bases and 8 bases, with 19 bases remaining between them. Germline assignment: CDR1 SEHNR and CDR2 FQNEAQ (reference sequence). The CDR3 loop spans 14 amino acids.

The rearrangement uses TRBV6-5 and TRBJ2-2; D unclear. Germline V gene lookup returns CDR1 MNHEY and CDR2 SVGAGI. Between the trimmed V and J ends, which lost 6 bases and 8 bases, there was a span of 10 bases. This CDR3 is built from 12 residues. The chain's CDR3 is CASSSARGELFF. The DNA for the CDR3 is TGTGCCAGCAGCTCCGCTCGGGGGGAGCTGTTTTTT.

The genes are TRBV11-2 and TRBJ1-4; 10 bases fit TRBD1. The ends lost 4 bases at V and 7 bases at J; junction bases unmatched: 12. CDR3 length: 17 residues. The V gene's germline CDR1 is SGHAT and CDR2 FQNNGV. The CDR3 coding sequence is TGTGCCAGCAGCTATACATCCCGACAGGGGGCGTTTGAAAAACTGTTTTTT. It specifies CASSYTSRQGAFEKLFF.

The V call is TRBV18, the J call TRBJ1-4, with 7 bases aligning to TRBD1. Germline CDR1 reads KGHSH; CDR2 reads LQKENI. The CDR3 totals 14 residues. Germline trimming cut 3 bases from V and 5 bases from J; bases unmatched to any gene: 3. The CDR3 DNA reads as TGTGCCAGCTCACCTGGGACAGTAAATGAAAAACTGTTTTTT. It encodes CASSPGTVNEKLFF. Full variable domain (rest looked up from reference TRBV18 and TRBJ1-4): NAGVMQNPRHLVRRRGQEARLRCSPMKGHSHVYWYRQLPEEGLKFMVYLQKENIIDESGMPKERFSAEFPKEGPSILRIQQVVRGDSAAYFCASSPGTVNEKLFFGSGTQLSVL.

V and J are TRBV28 and TRBJ2-7, with D maybe TRBD2 (5 bases). Trimming removed 2 bases from V and 0 bases from J, with 5 bases in between. The CDR3 spans 13 residues. The germline CDR1 and CDR2 sequences are MDHEN and SYDVKM. CDR3 bases: TGTGCCAGCAGTTTAACTAGCTCCTACGAGCAGTACTTC. Translation: CASSLTSSYEQYF.

In this sample, this clone turned up once. The chain combines TRBV27 with TRBJ2-2, with TRBD1 identical over 9 bases. The V and J ends lost 6 bases and 6 bases, in that order; junction bases with no gene match: 20. This CDR3 is 19 amino acids long. CDR1 MNHEY and CDR2 SMNVEV come from the germline V gene (reference sequence). This CDR3 is CASSSSLSRTGDGPGELFF. CDR3 coding DNA: TGTGCCAGCAGCAGTTCCCTTAGTCGGACAGGGGACGGGCCCGGGGAGCTGTTTTTT.

This clone occurred once. The CDR3 bases are TGTGCCAGCAGTCCGGGGGGCCTAGAGCAGTTCTTC. It is translated as CASSPGGLEQFF. This rearrangement joins TRBV6-6 to TRBJ2-1; the D gene is possibly TRBD2 (7 bases). Germline assignment: CDR1 MNHNY and CDR2 SVGAGI (reference sequence). V lost 5 bases to trimming and J lost 10 bases, with 12 bases between them. There are 12 residues in the CDR3.

J is TRBJ2-7 and V is TRBV21-1; no check of the table's D call, TRBD1, against the DNA was made. TRBV21-1 is a pseudogene locus. This CDR3 is built from 15 residues. This CDR3 is CAARPYWDRPHEQYF. The CDR3 DNA follows: TGTGCAGCGAGGCCTTATTGGGACAGGCCCCACGAGCAGTACTTC.

The chain uses TRBV7-2 and TRBJ1-5, with a possible D match to TRBD1 (6 bases). Trimming took 1 base from V and 1 from J, leaving 8 bases between them. Germline V lookup: CDR1 SGHTA, CDR2 FQGNSA. This CDR3 comprises 15 residues. This CDR3 reads CASSLVQGSNQPQHF. The CDR3 region has the DNA TGTGCCAGCAGCTTAGTCCAGGGGAGCAATCAGCCCCAGCATTTT.

This clone was observed a few times. The chain links TRBV7-8 to TRBJ2-7; D possibly corresponds to TRBD2 (6 bases). This CDR3 has 15 amino acids. Germline assignment: CDR1 SGHVS and CDR2 FQNEAQ. With 1 base removed from V and 1 base from J, the gap between germline ends came to 11 bases. The CDR3 sequence: CASSLESRGSYEQYF. The CDR3 DNA follows: TGTGCCAGCAGCTTAGAATCGCGGGGATCCTACGAGCAGTACTTC.

The V call is TRBV6-6, the J call TRBJ2-7; 9 bases align to TRBD1. The germline gives CDR1 MNHNY, CDR2 SVGAGI (reference sequence). The V and J ends lost 5 bases and 3 bases, in that order; junction bases with no gene match: 8. This CDR3 is built from 15 residues. The CDR3 protein is CASSSLRTGVYEQYF. The DNA for the CDR3 is TGTGCCAGCAGTAGCCTTCGGACAGGGGTCTACGAGCAGTACTTC.

The chain links TRBV16 to TRBJ2-3, with a possible D match to TRBD1 (5 bases). V was pared by 4 bases and J by 3 bases, with 8 bases between. The CDR3 extends over 13 amino acids. Germline V lookup: CDR1 KGHSY, CDR2 FQNENV. CDR3 sequence reads: CASSRRATDTQYF. CDR3 bases: TGTGCCAGCAGCCGCAGGGCTACAGATACGCAGTATTTT.

This sequence joins TRBV19 and TRBJ2-6; TRBD2 aligns across 8 bases. The CDR3 loop spans 17 amino acids. Germline V gene sequence: CDR1 LNHDA, CDR2 SQIVND (reference sequence). J was trimmed by 0 bases and V by 6 bases; bases with no gene match: 7. The CDR3 loop is CASSHSGVYSGANVLTF. CDR3 nucleotides: TGTGCCAGTAGCCATAGCGGGGTTTACTCTGGGGCCAACGTCCTGACTTTC.

The chain is built from TRBV6-5 and TRBJ2-5; 7 nucleotides match TRBD2. There are 14 residues in the CDR3. The trim removed 9 bases at V and 4 bases at J, leaving 11 bases unmatched. The germline gives CDR1 MNHEY, CDR2 SVGAGI. CDR3 loop: CASRPSGGVETQYF. DNA for the CDR3: TGTGCCAGTAGACCTTCGGGGGGAGTAGAGACCCAGTACTTC.

The chain uses TRBV7-2 and TRBJ2-6; 7 nucleotides match TRBD2. This CDR3 contains 15 residues. Germline loops: CDR1 SGHTA, CDR2 FQGNSA. The ends lost 5 bases at V and 3 bases at J; junction bases unmatched: 4. CDR3 region: CASSRAGVGANVLTF. The CDR3 DNA reads TGTGCCAGCAGCCGGGCGGGGGTTGGGGCCAACGTCCTGACTTTC.

This clone was seen only once. The CDR3 here is CASSLVLAGGRRQYF. The CDR3, as DNA: TGTGCCAGCAGCTTAGTTCTAGCGGGGGGGCGGAGACAGTACTTC. The chain combines TRBV7-2 with TRBJ2-7, with TRBD2 matching 12 bases. Germline V lookup: CDR1 SGHTA, CDR2 FQGNSA. The CDR3 runs 15 residues. V trimming: 1 base; J trimming: 10 bases; junction bases outside the gene matches: 8. Drawing the rest from reference TRBV7-2 and TRBJ2-7, the complete variable domain is GAGVSQSPSNKVTEKGKDVELRCDPISGHTALYWYRQSLGQGLEFLIYFQGNSAPDKSGLPSDRFSAERTGGSVSTLTIQRTQQEDSAVYLCASSLVLAGGRRQYFGPGTRLTVT.

CDR3: CASSFRGEAHEQYF. DNA of the CDR3: TGTGCCAGCAGCTTCCGCGGGGAGGCCCACGAGCAGTACTTC. The chain couples TRBV6-6 to TRBJ2-7; possible D gene TRBD2, 6 bases. CDR3 size: 14 residues. The ends were cut back, 6 bases at V and 5 bases at J, with 17 bases in the middle. Germline CDR1 reads MNHNY; CDR2 reads SVGAGI (reference sequence).

The rearrangement links TRBV24-1 to TRBJ1-5; D is unclear. Trimming stripped 4 bases from V and 5 bases from J, with 5 bases between. Germline loops: CDR1 KGHDR, CDR2 SFDVKD. This CDR3 is 12 amino acids long. CDR3 residues: CATSDGYQPQHF. In DNA, the CDR3 is TGTGCCACCAGTGACGGGTATCAGCCCCAGCATTTT.

The CDR3 coding sequence is TGCGCCAGCAGTTTGACTAGCGAAGAAAAGTTCTTC. Amino acid sequence: CASSLTSEEKFF. The J gene is TRBJ2-1, the V gene TRBV5-1; the match to TRBD2 covers 8 bases. CDR1 is SGHRS, CDR2 YFSETQ, per germline. The CDR3 spans 12 residues. Losses at the gene ends were 5 bases for V and 14 bases for J; bases not matched to a gene: 9. Based on the CDR3 plus reference TRBV5-1 and TRBJ2-1, the full variable domain is KAGVTQTPRYLIKTRGQQVTLSCSPISGHRSVSWYQQTPGQGLQFLFEYFSETQRNKGNFPGRFSGRQFSNSRSEMNVSTLELGDSALYLCASSLTSEEKFFGPGTRLTVL.

The rearrangement uses TRBV7-2 and TRBJ1-2; 7 nucleotides line up with TRBD1. J was trimmed by 5 bases and V by 4 bases; bases with no gene match: 10. Germline assignment: CDR1 SGHTA and CDR2 FQGNSA. This CDR3 region has 15 residues. Here the CDR3 reads CASSYQEGQPYGYTF. The CDR3 DNA sequence: TGTGCCAGCAGCTATCAGGAGGGACAGCCTTATGGCTACACCTTC. Full variable domain (outside the CDR3, taken from reference TRBV7-2 and TRBJ1-2): GAGVSQSPSNKVTEKGKDVELRCDPISGHTALYWYRQSLGQGLEFLIYFQGNSAPDKSGLPSDRFSAERTGGSVSTLTIQRTQQEDSAVYLCASSYQEGQPYGYTFGSGTRLTVV.

This sequence joins TRBV15 and TRBJ2-1; TRBD2 matches 7 bases. There are 14 residues in the CDR3. Per germline, CDR1 LNHNV and CDR2 YYDKDF (reference sequence). Germline trimming cut 4 bases from V and 9 bases from J; bases unmatched to any gene: 9. CDR3 residues: CATSIERGYGEQFF. In DNA, the CDR3 is TGTGCCACCAGCATTGAGCGGGGTTATGGTGAGCAGTTCTTC.

CDR3: CASTKGGGGNTIYF. Here the CDR3 DNA reads TGTGCCAGCACCAAGGGAGGCGGTGGAAACACCATATATTTT. V gene TRBV5-4 combines with J gene TRBJ1-3; D remains ambiguous. Germline V gene data show CDR1 as SGHNT and CDR2 as YYREEE (reference sequence). The CDR3 runs to 14 residues. V lost 6 bases and J 3 bases, leaving 13 bases between the germline ends. Looking up the rest from reference TRBV5-4 and TRBJ1-3 gives the full variable domain: ETGVTQSPTHLIKTRGQQVTLRCSSQSGHNTVSWYQQALGQGPQFIFQYYREEENGRGNFPPRFSGLQFPNYSSELNVNALELDDSALYLCASTKGGGGNTIYFGEGSWLTVV.

J is TRBJ1-4 and V is TRBV6-5, with 8 bases fitting TRBD1. The germline CDR1 and CDR2 sequences are MNHEY and SVGAGI. The CDR3 totals 15 residues. V lost 6 bases, J lost 7 bases, and 10 bases stayed unmatched. As DNA, the CDR3 is TGTGCCAGCAGATCGTTCGACAGGGGTGGTGAAAAACTGTTTTTT. The encoded protein is CASRSFDRGGEKLFF.

The chain employs TRBV21-1 and TRBJ2-3; no DNA check was done on the table's D call, TRBD1. TRBV21-1 represents a pseudogene. The CDR3 sequence is 16 residues long. The CDR3 loop reads CASSKWTTGPRDTQYF. Written as DNA, the CDR3 is TGTGCCAGCAGCAAATGGACAACAGGGCCCCGAGATACGCAGTATTTT.

Only a few counts were recorded for this clone. This sequence joins TRBV2 and TRBJ2-1, with D maybe TRBD2 (5 bases). The V gene's germline CDR1 is SNHLY and CDR2 FYNNEI. The CDR3 is made up of 14 amino acids. With 7 bases removed from V and 3 bases from J, the gap between germline ends came to 13 bases. The CDR3 loop is CASKMAGRYNEQFF. The CDR3 DNA reads TGTGCCAGCAAGATGGCGGGCCGCTACAATGAGCAGTTCTTC.

For the CDR3, the DNA is TGTGCCAGCAGCGCCCAGACAGGGATTGAGCAGTTCTTC. Translation gives CASSAQTGIEQFF. The gene calls are TRBV9 and TRBJ2-1, with 7 bases aligning to TRBD1. Trimming removed 3 bases from V and 9 bases from J; junction bases left unmatched: 6. Looked up from germline, CDR1 is SGDLS and CDR2 is YYNGEE. CDR3 length equals 13 residues.

This clone was observed once. This chain connects TRBV5-4 to TRBJ2-6, with TRBD1 matching over 10 bases. This CDR3 comprises 17 residues. Germline V lookup: CDR1 SGHNT, CDR2 YYREEE (reference sequence). With 4 bases clipped from V and 0 bases from J, the junction kept 4 bases outside the gene matches. CDR3 loop: CASSTGQGISGANVLTF. CDR3 in DNA: TGTGCCAGCAGCACGGGACAGGGGATCTCTGGGGCCAACGTCCTGACTTTC.

The gene calls are TRBV18 and TRBJ2-1, with TRBD1 matching over 8 bases. The CDR3 sequence is 14 residues long. Germline loops: CDR1 KGHSH, CDR2 LQKENI. After removal of 8 bases from V and 7 bases from J, the junction contained 10 bases not matched to a gene. Here the CDR3 DNA reads TGTGCCAGCACCTCTGCTCAGGGGGCGAATGAGCAGTTCTTC. This translates into CASTSAQGANEQFF. The whole variable domain, remainder taken from reference TRBV18 and TRBJ2-1, is NAGVMQNPRHLVRRRGQEARLRCSPMKGHSHVYWYRQLPEEGLKFMVYLQKENIIDESGMPKERFSAEFPKEGPSILRIQQVVRGDSAAYFCASTSAQGANEQFFGPGTRLTVL.